These T cell receptor beta chains were read from a single sample in a study of blood T cell repertoires in COVID-19. Only in-frame clones appear in the TCRdb table, and some are missing; sequencing was by immunoSEQ multiplex PCR. Of about 140,000 clones listed, roughly 76% are singletons. The sequencing input was peripheral blood. The origin of the receptors is a woman aged 45 to 65 with active or convalescent COVID-19. CDR3s leave out the opening cysteine and the closing phenylalanine or tryptophan. The order of the fields is V gene, CDR3 protein.

TRBV7-9	ASSLGGGAGAEAF
TRBV7-2	ASSRGGAANAEKLF
TRBV19	ASSMGGDVRDEQF
TRBV6-2/TRBV6-3	ASSRDSYNEQF
TRBV18	ASSPGTALSPLH
TRBV23-1	ASSQSEGGSDADTQY
TRBV5-1	ASSLGGDSPLH
TRBV4-2	ASSREASGGFQETQY
TRBV2	ASSEGWDRASPLH
TRBV18	ASSAGLNQPQH
TRBV28	ASSLLAAVPYEQY
TRBV19	ASRRTSADQETQY
TRBV30	AWRGPRGTEAF
TRBV29-1	SVEESGSTHNEQF
TRBV2	ASKQALREKLF
TRBV6-5	ASRIPQGGNEQY
TRBV5-1	ASRVSGGETQY